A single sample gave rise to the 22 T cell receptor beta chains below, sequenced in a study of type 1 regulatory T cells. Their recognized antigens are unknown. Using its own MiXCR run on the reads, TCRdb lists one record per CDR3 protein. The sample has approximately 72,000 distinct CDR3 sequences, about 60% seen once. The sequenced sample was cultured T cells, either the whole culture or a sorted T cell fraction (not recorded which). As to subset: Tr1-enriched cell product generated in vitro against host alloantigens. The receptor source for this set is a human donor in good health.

The CDR3 DNA reads TGCAGTGCTCGGTCTAGCGGAACCACAGATACGCAGTATTTT. As protein: CSARSSGTTDTQYF. This sequence joins TRBV20-1 and TRBJ2-3; 7 bases are a match to TRBD2. The germline V gene has CDR1 DFQATT and CDR2 SNEGSKA (reference sequence). This CDR3 is built from 14 residues. The V segment lost 5 bases and the J segment 2 bases; nucleotides outside the gene matches: 7.

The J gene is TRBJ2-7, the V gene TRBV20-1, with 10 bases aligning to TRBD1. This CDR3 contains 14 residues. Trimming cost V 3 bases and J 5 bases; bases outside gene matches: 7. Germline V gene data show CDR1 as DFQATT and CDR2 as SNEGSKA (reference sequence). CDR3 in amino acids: CSASGGQGSHEQYF. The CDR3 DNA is TGCAGTGCTAGTGGGGGACAGGGGAGCCACGAGCAGTACTTC.

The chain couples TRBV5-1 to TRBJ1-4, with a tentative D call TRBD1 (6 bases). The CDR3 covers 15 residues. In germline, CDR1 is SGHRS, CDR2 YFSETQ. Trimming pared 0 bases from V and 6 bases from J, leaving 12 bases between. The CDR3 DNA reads TGCGCCAGCAGCTTGGTTGCAGGGGAAGATGAAAAACTGTTTTTT. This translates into CASSLVAGEDEKLFF.

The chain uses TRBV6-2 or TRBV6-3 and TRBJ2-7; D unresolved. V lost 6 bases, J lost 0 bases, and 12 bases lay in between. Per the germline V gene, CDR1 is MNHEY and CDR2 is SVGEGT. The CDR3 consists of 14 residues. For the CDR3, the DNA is TGTGCCAGCAGCCGTGACTTGTACTCCTACGAGCAGTACTTC. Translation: CASSRDLYSYEQYF.

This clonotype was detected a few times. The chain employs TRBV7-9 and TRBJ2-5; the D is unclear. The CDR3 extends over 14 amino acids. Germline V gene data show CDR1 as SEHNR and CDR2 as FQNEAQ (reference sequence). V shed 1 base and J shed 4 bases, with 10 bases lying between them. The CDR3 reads CASSLGSAGETQYF. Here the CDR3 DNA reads TGTGCCAGCAGCTTAGGGTCTGCTGGAGAGACCCAGTACTTC.

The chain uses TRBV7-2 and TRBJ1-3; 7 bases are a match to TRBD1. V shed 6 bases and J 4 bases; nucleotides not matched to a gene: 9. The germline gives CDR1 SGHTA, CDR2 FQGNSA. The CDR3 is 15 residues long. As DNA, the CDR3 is TGTGCCAGCAGAACCACAGGGGCATCAGGAAACACCATATATTTT. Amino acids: CASRTTGASGNTIYF. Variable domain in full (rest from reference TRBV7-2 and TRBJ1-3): GAGVSQSPSNKVTEKGKDVELRCDPISGHTALYWYRQSLGQGLEFLIYFQGNSAPDKSGLPSDRFSAERTGGSVSTLTIQRTQQEDSAVYLCASRTTGASGNTIYFGEGSWLTVV.

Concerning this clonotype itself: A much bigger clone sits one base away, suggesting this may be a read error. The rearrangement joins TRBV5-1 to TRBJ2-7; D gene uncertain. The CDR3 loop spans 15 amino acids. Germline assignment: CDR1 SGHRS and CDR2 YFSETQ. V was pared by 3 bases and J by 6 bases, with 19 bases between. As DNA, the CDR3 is TGCGCCAGCAGCTCGCTCGAGGCTAAGGAGCGCGAGCAGTACTTC. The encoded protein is CASSSLEAKEREQYF.

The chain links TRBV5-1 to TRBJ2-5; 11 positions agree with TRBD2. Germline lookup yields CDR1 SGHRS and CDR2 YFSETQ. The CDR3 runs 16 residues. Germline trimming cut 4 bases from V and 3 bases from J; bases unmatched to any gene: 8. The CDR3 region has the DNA TGCGCCAGCAGCGACCCGACTAGCGGGATGGAAGAGACCCAGTACTTC. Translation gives CASSDPTSGMEETQYF. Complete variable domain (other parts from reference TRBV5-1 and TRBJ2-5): KAGVTQTPRYLIKTRGQQVTLSCSPISGHRSVSWYQQTPGQGLQFLFEYFSETQRNKGNFPGRFSGRQFSNSRSEMNVSTLELGDSALYLCASSDPTSGMEETQYFGPGTRLLVL.

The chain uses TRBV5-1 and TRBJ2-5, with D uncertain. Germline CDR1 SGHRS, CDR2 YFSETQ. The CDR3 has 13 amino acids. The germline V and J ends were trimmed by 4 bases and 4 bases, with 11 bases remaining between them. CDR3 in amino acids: CASSPVDTETQYF. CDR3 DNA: TGCGCCAGCAGCCCGGTCGACACAGAGACCCAGTACTTC.

The CDR3 nucleotides read TGCGCCAGCAGCATTGACAGACTAGCGGGAGGATCGAATGAGCAGTTCTTC. This encodes CASSIDRLAGGSNEQFF. V usage is TRBV5-1 and J usage is TRBJ2-1; 13 nucleotides match TRBD2. Germline lookup yields CDR1 SGHRS and CDR2 YFSETQ. The CDR3 length is 17 residues. With 4 bases clipped from V and 7 bases from J, the junction kept 11 bases outside the gene matches.

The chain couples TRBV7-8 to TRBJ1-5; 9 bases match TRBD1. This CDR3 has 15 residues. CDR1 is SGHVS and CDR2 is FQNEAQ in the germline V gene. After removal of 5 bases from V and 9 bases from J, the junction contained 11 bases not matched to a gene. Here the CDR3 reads CASSLDRGIERPQHF. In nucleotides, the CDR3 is TGTGCCAGCAGCCTAGACAGGGGGATTGAACGGCCCCAGCATTTT.

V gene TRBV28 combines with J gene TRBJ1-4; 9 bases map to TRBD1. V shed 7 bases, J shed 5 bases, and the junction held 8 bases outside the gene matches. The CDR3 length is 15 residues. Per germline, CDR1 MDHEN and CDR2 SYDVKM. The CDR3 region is CASTPSGTGNEKLFF. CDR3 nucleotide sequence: TGTGCCAGCACTCCGTCAGGGACAGGGAATGAAAAACTGTTTTTT.

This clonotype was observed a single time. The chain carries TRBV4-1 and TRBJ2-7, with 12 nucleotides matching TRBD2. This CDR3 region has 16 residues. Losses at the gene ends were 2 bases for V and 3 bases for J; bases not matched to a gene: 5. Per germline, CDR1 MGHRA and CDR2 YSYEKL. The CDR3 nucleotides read TGCGCCAGCAGCCAACCCGGGACTAGCGGGTTCTACGAGCAGTACTTC. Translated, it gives CASSQPGTSGFYEQYF.

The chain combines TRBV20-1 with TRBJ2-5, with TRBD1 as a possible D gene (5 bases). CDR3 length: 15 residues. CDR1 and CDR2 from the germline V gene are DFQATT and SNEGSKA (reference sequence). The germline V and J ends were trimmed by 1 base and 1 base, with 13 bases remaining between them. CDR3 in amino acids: CSARVQGARQETQYF. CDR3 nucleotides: TGCAGTGCTAGAGTCCAGGGCGCTCGCCAAGAGACCCAGTACTTC.

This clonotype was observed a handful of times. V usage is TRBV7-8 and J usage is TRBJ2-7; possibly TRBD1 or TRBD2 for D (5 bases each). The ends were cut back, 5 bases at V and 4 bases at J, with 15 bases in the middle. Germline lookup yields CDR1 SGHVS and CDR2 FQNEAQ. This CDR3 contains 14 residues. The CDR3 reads CASSLRGGSYEQYF. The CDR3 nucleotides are TGTGCCAGCAGCCTTCGGGGCGGAAGTTACGAGCAGTACTTC.

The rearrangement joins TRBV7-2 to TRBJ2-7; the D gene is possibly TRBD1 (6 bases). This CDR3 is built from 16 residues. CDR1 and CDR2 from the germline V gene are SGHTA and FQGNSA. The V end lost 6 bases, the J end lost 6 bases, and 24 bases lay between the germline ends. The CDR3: CASRYDGTSVSLEQYF. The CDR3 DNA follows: TGTGCCAGCAGATATGACGGGACATCGGTTTCTCTCGAGCAGTACTTC.

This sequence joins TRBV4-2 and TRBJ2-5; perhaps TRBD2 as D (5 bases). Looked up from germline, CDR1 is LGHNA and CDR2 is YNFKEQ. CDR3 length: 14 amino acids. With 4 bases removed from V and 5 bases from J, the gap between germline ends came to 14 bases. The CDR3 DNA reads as TGTGCCAGCAGCCCGCTAGCCGGGGAGGAGACCCAGTACTTC. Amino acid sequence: CASSPLAGEETQYF.

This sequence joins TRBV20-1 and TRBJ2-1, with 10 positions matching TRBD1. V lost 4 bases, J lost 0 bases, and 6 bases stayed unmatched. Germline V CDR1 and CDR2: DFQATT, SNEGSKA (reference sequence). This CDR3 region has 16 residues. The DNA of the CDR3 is TGCAGTGCTAATGGACAGGGGGTAGTCTCCTACAATGAGCAGTTCTTC. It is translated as CSANGQGVVSYNEQFF.

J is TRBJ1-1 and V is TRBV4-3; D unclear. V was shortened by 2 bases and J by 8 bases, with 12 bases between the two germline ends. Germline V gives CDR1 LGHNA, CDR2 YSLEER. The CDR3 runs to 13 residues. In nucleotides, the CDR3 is TGCGCCAGCAGCCAAACAGCGCGACAAGAAGCTTTCTTT. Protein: CASSQTARQEAFF.

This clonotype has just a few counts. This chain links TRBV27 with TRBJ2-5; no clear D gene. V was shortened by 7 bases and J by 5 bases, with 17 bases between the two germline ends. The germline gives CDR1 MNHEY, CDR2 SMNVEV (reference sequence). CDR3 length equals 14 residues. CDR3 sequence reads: CASIKPLIAETQYF. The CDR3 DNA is TGTGCCAGCATTAAACCCCTGATCGCGGAGACCCAGTACTTC.

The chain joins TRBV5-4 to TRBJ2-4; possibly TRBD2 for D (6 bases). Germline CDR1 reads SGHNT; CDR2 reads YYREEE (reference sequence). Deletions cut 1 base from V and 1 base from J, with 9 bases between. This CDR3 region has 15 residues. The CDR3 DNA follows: TGTGCCAGCAGCTTGTCAGGGACTGCCAAAAACATTCAGTACTTC. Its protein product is CASSLSGTAKNIQYF.

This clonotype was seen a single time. CDR3 sequence: CASSPATDTQYF. As DNA, the CDR3 is TGCGCCAGCAGCCCCGCCACAGATACGCAGTATTTT. The J gene is TRBJ2-3, the V gene TRBV5-1; D is uncertain. Germline V lookup: CDR1 SGHRS, CDR2 YFSETQ. The CDR3 is 12 amino acids. Trimming shortened V by 4 bases and J by 2 bases, and 5 bases separated the two germline ends.